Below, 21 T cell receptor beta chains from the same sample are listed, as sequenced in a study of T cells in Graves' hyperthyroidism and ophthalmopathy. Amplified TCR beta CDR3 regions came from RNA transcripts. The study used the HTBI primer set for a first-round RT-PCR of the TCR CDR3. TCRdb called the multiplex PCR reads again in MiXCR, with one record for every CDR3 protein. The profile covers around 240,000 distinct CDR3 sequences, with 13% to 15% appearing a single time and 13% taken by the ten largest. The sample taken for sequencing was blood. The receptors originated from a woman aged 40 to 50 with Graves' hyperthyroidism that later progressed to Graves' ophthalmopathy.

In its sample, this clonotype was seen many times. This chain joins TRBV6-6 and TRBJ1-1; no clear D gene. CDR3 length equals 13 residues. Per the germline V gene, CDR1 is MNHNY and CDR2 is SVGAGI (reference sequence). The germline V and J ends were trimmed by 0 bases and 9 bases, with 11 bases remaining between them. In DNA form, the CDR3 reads TGTGCCAGCAGTTACTCGAATGGAGATAAAGCTTTCTTT. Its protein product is CASSYSNGDKAFF.

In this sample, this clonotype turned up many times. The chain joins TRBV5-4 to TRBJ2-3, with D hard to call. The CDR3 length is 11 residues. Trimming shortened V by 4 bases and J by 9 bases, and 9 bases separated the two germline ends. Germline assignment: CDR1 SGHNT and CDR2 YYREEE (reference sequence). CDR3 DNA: TGTGCCAGCAGCGACTCCGGGACGCAGTATTTT. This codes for CASSDSGTQYF.

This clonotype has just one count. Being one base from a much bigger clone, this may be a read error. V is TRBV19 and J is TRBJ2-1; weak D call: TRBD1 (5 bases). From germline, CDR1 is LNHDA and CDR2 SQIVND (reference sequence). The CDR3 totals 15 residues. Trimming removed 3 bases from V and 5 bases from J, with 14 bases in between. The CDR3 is CASSIYETDNNEQFF. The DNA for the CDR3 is TGTGCCAGTAGTATCTACGAGACAGACAACAATGAGCAGTTCTTC.

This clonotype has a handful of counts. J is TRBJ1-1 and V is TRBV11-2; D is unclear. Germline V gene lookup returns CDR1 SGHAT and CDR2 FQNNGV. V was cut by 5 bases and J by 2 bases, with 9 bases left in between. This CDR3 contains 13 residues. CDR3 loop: CASSPGINTEAFF. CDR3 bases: TGTGCCAGCAGCCCGGGGATTAACACTGAAGCTTTCTTT.

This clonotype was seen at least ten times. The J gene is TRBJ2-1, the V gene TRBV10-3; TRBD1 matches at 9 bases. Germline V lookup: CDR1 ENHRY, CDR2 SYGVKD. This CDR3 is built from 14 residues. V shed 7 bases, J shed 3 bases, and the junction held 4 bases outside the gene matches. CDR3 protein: CAIMGQGDYNEQFF. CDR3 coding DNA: TGTGCCATCATGGGACAGGGTGACTACAATGAGCAGTTCTTC.

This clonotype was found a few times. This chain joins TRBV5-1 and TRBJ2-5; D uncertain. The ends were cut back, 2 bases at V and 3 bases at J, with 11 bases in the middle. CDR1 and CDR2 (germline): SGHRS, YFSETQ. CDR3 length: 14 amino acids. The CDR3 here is CASSLALREETQYF. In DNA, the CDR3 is TGCGCCAGCAGCTTAGCTCTAAGGGAAGAGACCCAGTACTTC.

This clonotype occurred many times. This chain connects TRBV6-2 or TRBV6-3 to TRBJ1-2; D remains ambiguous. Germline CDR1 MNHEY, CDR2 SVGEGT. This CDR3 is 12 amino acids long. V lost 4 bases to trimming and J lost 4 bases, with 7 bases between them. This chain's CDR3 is CASSWHPYGYTF. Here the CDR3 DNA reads TGTGCCAGCAGTTGGCATCCCTATGGCTACACCTTC.

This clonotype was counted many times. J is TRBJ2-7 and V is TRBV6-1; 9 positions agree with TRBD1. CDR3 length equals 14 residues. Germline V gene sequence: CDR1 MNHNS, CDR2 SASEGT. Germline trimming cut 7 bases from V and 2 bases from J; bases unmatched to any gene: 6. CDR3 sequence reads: CASTLGQGPYEQYF. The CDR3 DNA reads TGTGCCAGCACCCTCGGACAGGGGCCCTACGAGCAGTACTTC.

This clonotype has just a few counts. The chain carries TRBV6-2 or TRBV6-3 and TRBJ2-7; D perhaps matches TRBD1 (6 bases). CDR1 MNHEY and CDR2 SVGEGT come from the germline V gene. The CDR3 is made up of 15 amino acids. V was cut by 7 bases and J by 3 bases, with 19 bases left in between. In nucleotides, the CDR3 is TGTGCCAGCATCATACTAGTGGGGGCGGGCTACGAGCAGTACTTC. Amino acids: CASIILVGAGYEQYF.

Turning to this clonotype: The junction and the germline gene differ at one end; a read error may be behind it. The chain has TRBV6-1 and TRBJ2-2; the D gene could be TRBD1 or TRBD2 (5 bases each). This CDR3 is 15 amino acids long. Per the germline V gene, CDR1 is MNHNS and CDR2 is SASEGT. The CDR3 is CASTEAAGWTGELFF. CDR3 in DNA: TGTGCCAGCACTGAAGCGGCAGGGTGGACCGGGGAGCTGTTTTTT.

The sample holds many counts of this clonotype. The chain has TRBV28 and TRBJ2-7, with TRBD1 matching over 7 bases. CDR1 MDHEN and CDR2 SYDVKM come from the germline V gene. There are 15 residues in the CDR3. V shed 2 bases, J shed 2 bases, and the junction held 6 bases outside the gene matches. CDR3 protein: CASSLLGTEAYEQYF. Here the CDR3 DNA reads TGTGCCAGCAGTTTACTTGGGACAGAGGCCTACGAGCAGTACTTC.

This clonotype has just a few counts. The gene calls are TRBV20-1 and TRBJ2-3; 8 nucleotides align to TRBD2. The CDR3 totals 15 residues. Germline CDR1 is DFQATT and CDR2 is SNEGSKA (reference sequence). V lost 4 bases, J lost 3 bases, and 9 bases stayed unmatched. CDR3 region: CSATPSAGVTDTQYF. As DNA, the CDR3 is TGCAGTGCTACCCCATCAGCGGGAGTAACAGATACGCAGTATTTT.

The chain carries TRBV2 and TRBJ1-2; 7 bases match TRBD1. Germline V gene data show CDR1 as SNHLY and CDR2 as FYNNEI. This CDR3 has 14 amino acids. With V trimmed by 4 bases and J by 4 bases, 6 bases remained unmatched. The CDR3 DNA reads TGTGCCAGCAGTGTACAGGGGATAAGCTATGGCTACACCTTC. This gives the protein CASSVQGISYGYTF.

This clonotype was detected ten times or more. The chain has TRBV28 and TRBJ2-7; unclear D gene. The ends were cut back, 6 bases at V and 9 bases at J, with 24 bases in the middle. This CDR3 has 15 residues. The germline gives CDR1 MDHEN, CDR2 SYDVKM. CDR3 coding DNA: TGTGCCAGCAGCCCTCACAGCGAATTCTACGAGTGGCAGTACTTC. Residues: CASSPHSEFYEWQYF.

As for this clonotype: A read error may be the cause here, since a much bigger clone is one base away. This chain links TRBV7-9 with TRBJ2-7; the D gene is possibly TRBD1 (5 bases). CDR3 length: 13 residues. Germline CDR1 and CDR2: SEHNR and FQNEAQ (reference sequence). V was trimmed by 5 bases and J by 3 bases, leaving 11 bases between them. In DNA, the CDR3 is TGTGCCAGCAGCATAGAAGACAGCTACGAGCAGTACTTC. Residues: CASSIEDSYEQYF.

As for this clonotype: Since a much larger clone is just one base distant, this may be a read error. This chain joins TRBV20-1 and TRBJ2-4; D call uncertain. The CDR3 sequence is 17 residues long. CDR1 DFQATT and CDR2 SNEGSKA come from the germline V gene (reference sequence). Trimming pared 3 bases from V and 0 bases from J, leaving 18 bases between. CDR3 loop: CSASRFAGLLAKNIQYF. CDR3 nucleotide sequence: TGCAGTGCTAGCCGATTCGCAGGATTACTAGCCAAAAACATTCAGTACTTC.

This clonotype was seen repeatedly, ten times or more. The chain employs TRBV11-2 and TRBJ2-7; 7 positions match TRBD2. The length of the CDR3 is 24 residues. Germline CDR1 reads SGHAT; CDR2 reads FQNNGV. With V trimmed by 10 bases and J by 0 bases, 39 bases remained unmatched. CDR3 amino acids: CAIPVVAPSSHSPGLPMSSYEQYF. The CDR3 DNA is TGTGCCATCCCCGTCGTTGCCCCCAGCAGCCACTCACCGGGACTACCGATGAGCTCCTACGAGCAGTACTTC. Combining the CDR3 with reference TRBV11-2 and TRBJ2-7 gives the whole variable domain EAGVAQSPRYKIIEKRQSVAFWCNPISGHATLYWYQQILGQGPKLLIQFQNNGVVDDSQLPKDRFSAERLKGVDSTLKIQPAKLEDSAVYLCAIPVVAPSSHSPGLPMSSYEQYFGPGTRLTVT.

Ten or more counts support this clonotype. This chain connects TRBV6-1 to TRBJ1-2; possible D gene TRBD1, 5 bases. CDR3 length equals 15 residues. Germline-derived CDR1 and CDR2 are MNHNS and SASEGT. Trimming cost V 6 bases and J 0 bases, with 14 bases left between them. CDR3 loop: CASRAGVTANYGYTF. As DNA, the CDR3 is TGTGCCAGCAGAGCGGGGGTGACAGCTAACTATGGCTACACCTTC.

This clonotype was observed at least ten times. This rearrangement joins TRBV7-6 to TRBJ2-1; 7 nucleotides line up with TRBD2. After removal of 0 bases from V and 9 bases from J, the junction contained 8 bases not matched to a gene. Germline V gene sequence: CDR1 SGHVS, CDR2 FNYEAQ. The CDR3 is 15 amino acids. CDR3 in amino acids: CASSLAGGVNVEQFF. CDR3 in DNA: TGTGCCAGCAGCTTAGCGGGAGGGGTAAATGTTGAGCAGTTCTTC.

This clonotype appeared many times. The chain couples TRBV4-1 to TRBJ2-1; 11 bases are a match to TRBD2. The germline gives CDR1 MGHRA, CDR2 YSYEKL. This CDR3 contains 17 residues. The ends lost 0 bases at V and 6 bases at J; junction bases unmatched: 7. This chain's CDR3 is CASSQDLATSGSNEQFF. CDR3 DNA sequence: TGCGCCAGCAGCCAAGATCTCGCAACTAGCGGGAGCAATGAGCAGTTCTTC.

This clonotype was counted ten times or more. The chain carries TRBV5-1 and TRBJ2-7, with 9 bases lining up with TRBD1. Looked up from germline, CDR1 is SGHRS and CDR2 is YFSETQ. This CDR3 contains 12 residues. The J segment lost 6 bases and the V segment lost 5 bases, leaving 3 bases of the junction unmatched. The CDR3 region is CASRPDRGEQYF. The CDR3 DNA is TGCGCCAGCAGACCGGACAGGGGCGAGCAGTACTTC.